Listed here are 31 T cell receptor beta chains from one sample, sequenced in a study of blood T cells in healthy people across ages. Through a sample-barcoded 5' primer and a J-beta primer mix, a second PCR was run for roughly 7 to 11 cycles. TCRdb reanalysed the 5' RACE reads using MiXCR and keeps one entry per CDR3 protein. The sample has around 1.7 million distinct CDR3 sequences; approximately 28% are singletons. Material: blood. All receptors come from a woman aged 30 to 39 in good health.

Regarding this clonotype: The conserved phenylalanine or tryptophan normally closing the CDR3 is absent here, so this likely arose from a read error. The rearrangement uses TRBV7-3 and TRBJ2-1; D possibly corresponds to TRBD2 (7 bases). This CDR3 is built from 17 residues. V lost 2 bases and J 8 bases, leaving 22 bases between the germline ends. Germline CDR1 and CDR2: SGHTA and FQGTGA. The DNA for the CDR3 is TGTGCCAGCAGCTTAGGGGTGCCAGAGGGGGGGAAGGATGAGCAGTTCTCC. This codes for CASSLGVPEGGKDEQFS.

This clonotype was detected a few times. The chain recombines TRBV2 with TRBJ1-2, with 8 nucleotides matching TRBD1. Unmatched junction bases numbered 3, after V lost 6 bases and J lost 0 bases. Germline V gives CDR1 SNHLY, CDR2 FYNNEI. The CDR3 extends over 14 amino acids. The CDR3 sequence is CASRQGQANYGYTF. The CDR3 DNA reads TGTGCCAGCAGACAGGGACAGGCTAACTATGGCTACACCTTC.

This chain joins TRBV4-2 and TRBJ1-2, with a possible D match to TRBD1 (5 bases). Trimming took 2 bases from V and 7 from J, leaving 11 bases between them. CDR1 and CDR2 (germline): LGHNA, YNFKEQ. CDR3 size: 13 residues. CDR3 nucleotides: TGTGCCAGCAGCCAATATCAGGGACGTGGCTACACCTTC. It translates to CASSQYQGRGYTF.

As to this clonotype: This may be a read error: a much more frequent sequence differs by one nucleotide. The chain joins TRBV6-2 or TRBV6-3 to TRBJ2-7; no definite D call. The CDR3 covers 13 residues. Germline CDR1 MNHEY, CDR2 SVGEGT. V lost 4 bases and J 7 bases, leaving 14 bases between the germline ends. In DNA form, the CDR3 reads TGTGCCAGCAGTTCAAATGCAGGCTATGAGCAGTACTTC. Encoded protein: CASSSNAGYEQYF.

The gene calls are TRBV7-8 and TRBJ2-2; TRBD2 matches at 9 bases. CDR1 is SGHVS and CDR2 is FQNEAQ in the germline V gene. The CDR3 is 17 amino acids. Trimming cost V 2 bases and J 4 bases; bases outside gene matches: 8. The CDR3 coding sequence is TGTGCCAGCAGCTTATTTTCTAGCGGGGACTCCACCGGGGAGCTGTTTTTT. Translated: CASSLFSSGDSTGELFF.

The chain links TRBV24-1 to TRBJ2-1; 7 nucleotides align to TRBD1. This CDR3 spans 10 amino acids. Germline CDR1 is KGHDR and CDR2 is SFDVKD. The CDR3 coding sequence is TGTGTTCACACAGGGGCCGAGCAGTTCTTC. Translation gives CVHTGAEQFF.

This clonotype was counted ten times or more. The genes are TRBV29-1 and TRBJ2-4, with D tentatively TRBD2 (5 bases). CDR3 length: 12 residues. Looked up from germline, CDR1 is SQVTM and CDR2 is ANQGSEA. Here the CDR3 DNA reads TGCAGTACTATACGGGGCAAAAACATTCAGTACTTC. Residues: CSTIRGKNIQYF. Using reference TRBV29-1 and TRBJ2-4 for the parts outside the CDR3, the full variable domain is SAVISQKPSRDICQRGTSLTIQCQVDSQVTMMFWYRQQPGQSLTLIATANQGSEATYESGFVIDKFPISRPNLTFSTLTVSNMSPEDSSIYLCSTIRGKNIQYFGAGTRLSVL.

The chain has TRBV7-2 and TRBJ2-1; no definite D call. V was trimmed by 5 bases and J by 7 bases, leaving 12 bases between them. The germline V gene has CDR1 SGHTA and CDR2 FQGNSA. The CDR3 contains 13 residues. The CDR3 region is CASSIWEGNEQFF. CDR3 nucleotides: TGTGCCAGCAGCATCTGGGAAGGGAATGAGCAGTTCTTC.

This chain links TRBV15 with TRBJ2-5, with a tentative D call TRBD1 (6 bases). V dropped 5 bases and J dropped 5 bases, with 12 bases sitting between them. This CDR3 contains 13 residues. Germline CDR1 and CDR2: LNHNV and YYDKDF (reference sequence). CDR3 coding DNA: TGTGCCACCAGCGGGCAGGGGTGGGAGACCCAGTACTTC. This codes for CATSGQGWETQYF.

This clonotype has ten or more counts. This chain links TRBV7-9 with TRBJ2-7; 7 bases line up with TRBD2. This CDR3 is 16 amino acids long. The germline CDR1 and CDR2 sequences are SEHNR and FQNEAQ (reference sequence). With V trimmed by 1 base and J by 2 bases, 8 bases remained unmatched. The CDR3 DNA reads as TGTGCCAGCAGCTTAGTCGAGGCGGGAGACCCCTACGAGCAGTACTTC. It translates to CASSLVEAGDPYEQYF.

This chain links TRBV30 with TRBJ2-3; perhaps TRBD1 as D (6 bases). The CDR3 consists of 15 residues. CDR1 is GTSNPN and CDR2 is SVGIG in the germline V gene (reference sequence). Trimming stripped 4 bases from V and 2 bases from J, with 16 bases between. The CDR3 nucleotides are TGTGCCTGGACAATAGTGGGGGCTCCCACAGATACGCAGTATTTT. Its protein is CAWTIVGAPTDTQYF.

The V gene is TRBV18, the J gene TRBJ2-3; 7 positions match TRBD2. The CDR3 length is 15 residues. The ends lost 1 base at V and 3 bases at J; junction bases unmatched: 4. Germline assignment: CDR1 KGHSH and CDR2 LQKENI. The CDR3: CASSPRLANTDTQYF. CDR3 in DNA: TGTGCCAGCTCACCACGACTAGCAAATACAGATACGCAGTATTTT.

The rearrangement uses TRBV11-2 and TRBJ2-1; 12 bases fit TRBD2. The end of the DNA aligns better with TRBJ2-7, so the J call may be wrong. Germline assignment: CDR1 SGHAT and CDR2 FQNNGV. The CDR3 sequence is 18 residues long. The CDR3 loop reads CASSYPGLAGFPYNEQYF. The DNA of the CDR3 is TGTGCCAGCAGCTACCCGGGACTAGCGGGTTTCCCCTACAATGAGCAGTACTTC.

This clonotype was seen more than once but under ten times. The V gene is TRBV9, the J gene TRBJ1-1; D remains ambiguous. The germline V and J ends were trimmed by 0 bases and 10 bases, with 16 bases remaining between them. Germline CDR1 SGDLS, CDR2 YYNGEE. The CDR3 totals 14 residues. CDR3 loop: CASSVDYSSRRAFF. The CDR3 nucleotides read TGTGCCAGCAGCGTAGATTACAGCAGTCGGAGAGCTTTCTTT.

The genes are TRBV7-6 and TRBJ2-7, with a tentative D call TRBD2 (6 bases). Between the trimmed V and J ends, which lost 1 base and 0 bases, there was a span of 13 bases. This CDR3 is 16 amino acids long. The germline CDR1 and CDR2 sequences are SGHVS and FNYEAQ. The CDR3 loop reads CASSLGARLDSYEQYF. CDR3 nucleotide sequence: TGTGCCAGCAGCTTAGGAGCTAGACTAGACTCCTACGAGCAGTACTTC.

DNA of the CDR3: TGTGCCAGCAGGGACTACATCGTAAATAATTCACCCCTCCACTTT. Protein sequence: CASRDYIVNNSPLHF. This chain links TRBV2 with TRBJ1-6; D not resolved. The V gene lost 6 bases and the J gene lost 5 bases, with 14 bases spanning the gap. Per the germline V gene, CDR1 is SNHLY and CDR2 is FYNNEI. The CDR3 extends over 15 amino acids.

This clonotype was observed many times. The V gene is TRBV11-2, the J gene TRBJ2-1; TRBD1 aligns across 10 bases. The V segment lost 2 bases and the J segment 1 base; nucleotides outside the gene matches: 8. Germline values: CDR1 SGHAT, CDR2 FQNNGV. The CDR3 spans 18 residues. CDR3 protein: CASSLTGQGLRSYNEQFF. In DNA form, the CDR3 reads TGTGCCAGCAGCTTAACGGGACAGGGGTTACGTTCCTACAATGAGCAGTTCTTC.

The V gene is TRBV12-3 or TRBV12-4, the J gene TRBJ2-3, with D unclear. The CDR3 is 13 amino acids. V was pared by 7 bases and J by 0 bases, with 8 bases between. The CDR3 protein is CASTLGSTDTQYF. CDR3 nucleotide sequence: TGTGCCAGCACACTGGGGAGCACAGATACGCAGTATTTT.

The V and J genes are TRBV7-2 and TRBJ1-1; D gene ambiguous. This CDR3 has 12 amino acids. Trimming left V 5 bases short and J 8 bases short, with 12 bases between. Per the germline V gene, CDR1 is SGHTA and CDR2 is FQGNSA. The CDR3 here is CASSLNQQEAFF. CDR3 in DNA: TGTGCCAGCAGCCTAAATCAACAGGAAGCTTTCTTT.

The CDR3 is CASSHDRASTDTQYF. The CDR3 nucleotides are TGTGCCAGCAGTCATGACAGGGCTAGCACAGATACGCAGTATTTT. The chain combines TRBV12-3 or TRBV12-4 with TRBJ2-3; 7 bases match TRBD1. This CDR3 region has 15 residues. J was trimmed by 0 bases and V by 5 bases; bases with no gene match: 5.

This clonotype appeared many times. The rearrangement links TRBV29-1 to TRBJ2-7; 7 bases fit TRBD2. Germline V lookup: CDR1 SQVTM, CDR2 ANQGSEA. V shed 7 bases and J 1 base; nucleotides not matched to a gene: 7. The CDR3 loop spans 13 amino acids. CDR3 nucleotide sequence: TGCAGCGGTATCCTAGCGGCATCCTACGAGCAGTACTTC. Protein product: CSGILAASYEQYF.

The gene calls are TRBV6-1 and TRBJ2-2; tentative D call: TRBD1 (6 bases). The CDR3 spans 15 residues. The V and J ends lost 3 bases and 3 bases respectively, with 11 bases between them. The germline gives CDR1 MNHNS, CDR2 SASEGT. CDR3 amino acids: CASSDQGKYTGELFF. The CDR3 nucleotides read TGTGCCAGCAGTGATCAGGGGAAATACACCGGGGAGCTGTTTTTT.

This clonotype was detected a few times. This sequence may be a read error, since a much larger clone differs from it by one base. Here the CDR3 reads CASSLVPGGGTEAFF. The CDR3 DNA sequence: TGCGCCAGCAGCTTGGTCCCAGGGGGCGGCACTGAAGCTTTCTTT. This chain joins TRBV5-1 and TRBJ1-1; 8 bases line up with TRBD1. The CDR3 runs to 15 residues. The V gene end was trimmed by 0 bases and the J gene end by 4 bases; junction bases not matched to a gene: 5. Germline V CDR1 and CDR2: SGHRS, YFSETQ.

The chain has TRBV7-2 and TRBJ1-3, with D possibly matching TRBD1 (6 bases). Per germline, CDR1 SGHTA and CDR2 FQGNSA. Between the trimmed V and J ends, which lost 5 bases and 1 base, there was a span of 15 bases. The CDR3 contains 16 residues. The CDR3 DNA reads TGTGCCAGCAGCCCACAGGGAACGGGATCTGGAAACACCATATATTTT. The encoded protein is CASSPQGTGSGNTIYF.

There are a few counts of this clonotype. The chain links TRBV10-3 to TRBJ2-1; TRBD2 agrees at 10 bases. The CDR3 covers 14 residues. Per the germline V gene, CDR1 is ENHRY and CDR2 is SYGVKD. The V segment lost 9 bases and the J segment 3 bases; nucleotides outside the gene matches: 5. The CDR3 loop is CAIAASGGYNEQFF. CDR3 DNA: TGTGCCATTGCCGCTAGCGGGGGCTACAATGAGCAGTTCTTC.

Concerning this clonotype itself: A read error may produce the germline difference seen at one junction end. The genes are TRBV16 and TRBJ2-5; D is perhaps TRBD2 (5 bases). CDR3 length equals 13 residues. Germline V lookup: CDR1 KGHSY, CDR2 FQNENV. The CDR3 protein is CASSESGIETQYF. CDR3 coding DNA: TGTGCCAGCAGCGAATCGGGGATAGAGACCCAGTACTTC.

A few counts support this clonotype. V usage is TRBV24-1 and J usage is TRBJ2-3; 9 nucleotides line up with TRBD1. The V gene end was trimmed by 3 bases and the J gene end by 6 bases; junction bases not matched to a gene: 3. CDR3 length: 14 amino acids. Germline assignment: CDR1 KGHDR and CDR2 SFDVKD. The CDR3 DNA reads TGTGCCACCAGTGATACGGGACAGGGCGATACGCAGTATTTT. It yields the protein CATSDTGQGDTQYF.

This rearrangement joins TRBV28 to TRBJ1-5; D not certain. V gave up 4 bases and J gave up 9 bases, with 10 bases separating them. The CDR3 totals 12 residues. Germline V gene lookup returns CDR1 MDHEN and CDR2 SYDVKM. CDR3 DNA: TGTGCCAGCAGTTCCTCCTTGTTGCCCCAGCATTTT. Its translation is CASSSSLLPQHF.

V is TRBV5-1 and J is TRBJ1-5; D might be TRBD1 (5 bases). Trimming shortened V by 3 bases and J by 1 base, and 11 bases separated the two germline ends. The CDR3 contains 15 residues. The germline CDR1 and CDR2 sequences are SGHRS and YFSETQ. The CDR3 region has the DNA TGCGCCAGCAGCTGGAGGGGAGGAAGCAATCAGCCCCAGCATTTT. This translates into CASSWRGGSNQPQHF.

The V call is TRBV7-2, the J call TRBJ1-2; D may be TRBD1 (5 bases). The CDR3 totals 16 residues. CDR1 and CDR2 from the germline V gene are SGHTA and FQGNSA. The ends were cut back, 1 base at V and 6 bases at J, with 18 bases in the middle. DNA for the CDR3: TGTGCCAGCAGCTTAGTGGGTGGGGGGGGAAGAAATGGCTACACCTTC. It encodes CASSLVGGGGRNGYTF.

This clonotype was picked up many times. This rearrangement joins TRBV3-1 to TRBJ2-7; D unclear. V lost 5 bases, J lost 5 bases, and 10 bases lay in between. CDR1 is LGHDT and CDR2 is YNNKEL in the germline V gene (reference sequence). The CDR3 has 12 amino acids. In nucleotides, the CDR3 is TGTGCCAGCAGCACTCGACTCCACGAGCAGTACTTC. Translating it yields CASSTRLHEQYF.